The rows below give T cell receptor beta chains drawn from one sample of a study of blood T cell repertoires in COVID-19. Here immunoSEQ multiplex PCR was the method, and the copy in TCRdb shows in-frame clones only, minus some. The repertoire consists of approximately 130,000 clones, with 84% occurring once and the leading ten covering more than 10%. The sample taken for sequencing was peripheral blood. The receptors stem from a human donor in a cohort sampled during active COVID-19. Both conserved end residues are part of each CDR3. A D gene is named only where the DNA matches it firmly. A clone size is listed for some rows: how often the clone was seen (once, few, many), or a class if it is expanded.

v_gene: TRBV5-4
d_gene: -
len: 15
j_gene: TRBJ2-5
abundance: -
CDR3aa: CASSGRGQHAETQYF
CDR3nt: TGTGCCAGCAGCGGGCGGGGCCAGCATGCGGAGACCCAGTACTTC

v_gene: TRBV6-5
d_gene: -
len: 14
j_gene: TRBJ2-5
abundance: -
CDR3aa: CASSYGGGGETQYF
CDR3nt: TGTGCCAGCAGTTACGGAGGGGGGGGCGAGACCCAGTACTTC

v_gene: TRBV10-3
d_gene: -
len: 14
j_gene: TRBJ1-2
abundance: once
CDR3aa: CAISDTGHQSGYTF
CDR3nt: TGTGCCATCAGTGATACAGGACATCAAAGTGGCTACACCTTC

v_gene: TRBV6-6
d_gene: -
len: 14
j_gene: TRBJ1-3
abundance: -
CDR3aa: CASSSGTQGNTIYF
CDR3nt: TGTGCCAGCAGTTCGGGGACACAAGGAAACACCATATATTTT

v_gene: TRBV27
d_gene: -
len: 19
j_gene: TRBJ2-6
abundance: -
CDR3aa: CASSSLGQGQMAGANVLTF
CDR3nt: TGTGCCAGCAGTTCCCTTGGGCAGGGGCAAATGGCTGGGGCCAACGTCCTGACTTTC

v_gene: TRBV9
d_gene: -
len: 15
j_gene: TRBJ2-7
abundance: -
CDR3aa: CASSADLTGFDEQYF
CDR3nt: TGTGCCAGCAGCGCCGACTTGACAGGTTTTGACGAGCAGTACTTC

v_gene: TRBV15
d_gene: TRBD1
len: 16
j_gene: TRBJ1-6
abundance: -
CDR3aa: CATSSEGAAYNSPLHF
CDR3nt: TGTGCCACCAGCAGTGAGGGGGCCGCCTATAATTCACCCCTCCACTTT

v_gene: TRBV4-1
d_gene: -
len: 16
j_gene: TRBJ1-3
abundance: many
CDR3aa: CASSQATTVSGNTIYF
CDR3nt: TGCGCCAGCAGCCAAGCTACGACAGTCTCTGGAAACACCATATATTTT

v_gene: TRBV7-9
d_gene: -
len: 14
j_gene: TRBJ1-4
abundance: -
CDR3aa: CASKSGGTNEKLFF
CDR3nt: TGTGCCAGCAAAAGCGGAGGGACTAATGAAAAACTGTTTTTT

v_gene: TRBV28
d_gene: TRBD1
len: 15
j_gene: TRBJ2-2
abundance: -
CDR3aa: CASSYGQGATGELFF
CDR3nt: TGTGCCAGCAGTTATGGGCAGGGGGCAACCGGGGAGCTGTTTTTT

v_gene: TRBV7-9
d_gene: TRBD2
len: 14
j_gene: TRBJ2-7
abundance: -
CDR3aa: CASSASGGAYEQYF
CDR3nt: TGTGCCAGCAGCGCTAGCGGGGGGGCCTACGAGCAGTACTTC

v_gene: TRBV4-1
d_gene: TRBD1
len: 19
j_gene: TRBJ1-3
abundance: -
CDR3aa: CASSQETIRGTASGNTIYF
CDR3nt: TGCGCCAGCAGCCAAGAAACAATCCGCGGGACAGCCTCTGGAAACACCATATATTTT

v_gene: TRBV7-2
d_gene: -
len: 12
j_gene: TRBJ1-2
abundance: -
CDR3aa: CASSFSDSGYTF
CDR3nt: TGTGCCAGCAGCTTCTCAGACTCGGGCTACACCTTC

v_gene: TRBV28
d_gene: TRBD1
len: 15
j_gene: TRBJ1-5
abundance: -
CDR3aa: CASSFQGVSNQPQHF
CDR3nt: TGTGCCAGCAGTTTCCAGGGGGTTAGCAATCAGCCCCAGCATTTT

v_gene: TRBV20-1
d_gene: -
len: 14
j_gene: TRBJ2-1
abundance: -
CDR3aa: CSASARGLYNEQFF
CDR3nt: TGCAGTGCTAGTGCTAGGGGTCTTTACAATGAGCAGTTCTTC

v_gene: TRBV9
d_gene: -
len: 16
j_gene: TRBJ2-3
abundance: -
CDR3aa: CASSRQDGYSTDTQYF
CDR3nt: TGTGCCAGCAGCAGACAGGACGGGTATAGCACAGATACGCAGTATTTT

v_gene: TRBV4-1
d_gene: -
len: 13
j_gene: TRBJ2-1
abundance: -
CDR3aa: CASSQGLSNEQFF
CDR3nt: TGCGCCAGCAGCCAAGGTCTCAGCAATGAGCAGTTCTTC

v_gene: TRBV4-1
d_gene: -
len: 13
j_gene: TRBJ2-4
abundance: -
CDR3aa: CASSLTERDIQYF
CDR3nt: TGCGCCAGCAGCCTAACAGAGAGGGACATTCAGTACTTC

v_gene: TRBV6-5
d_gene: TRBD1
len: 15
j_gene: TRBJ2-1
abundance: -
CDR3aa: CASSMRDRVNNEQFF
CDR3nt: TGTGCCAGCAGTATGCGGGACAGGGTAAACAATGAGCAGTTCTTC

v_gene: TRBV5-6
d_gene: -
len: 15
j_gene: TRBJ1-1
abundance: -
CDR3aa: CASSLAGRPNTEAFF
CDR3nt: TGTGCCAGCAGCTTGGCGGGTAGGCCGAACACTGAAGCTTTCTTT

v_gene: TRBV5-6
d_gene: -
len: 13
j_gene: TRBJ1-5
abundance: -
CDR3aa: CASSVGGDQPQHF
CDR3nt: TGTGCCAGCAGCGTGGGGGGGGATCAGCCCCAGCATTTT